The 7 T cell receptor beta chains listed next were all sequenced from one sample in a study of T-cell reconstitution after alpha-beta-depleted transplantation in children. Unique molecular identifiers were used in preparing the TCRbeta library. One entry per CDR3 protein, called by TCRdb with MiXCR from the PCR reads. The sample carries just under 250,000 distinct CDR3 sequences, roughly 25% recorded once. The specimen comprised PBMCs, sampled before TCRalphabeta/CD19-depleted stem cell transplant. The receptors derive from a girl aged 2 to 9 with Fanconi anemia, due to receive a stem cell transplant.

The chain combines TRBV6-4 with TRBJ2-1, with 11 bases identical to TRBD2. The germline V gene has CDR1 MRHNA and CDR2 SNTAGT. Losses at the gene ends were 6 bases for V and 8 bases for J; bases not matched to a gene: 6. The CDR3 runs to 14 residues. The DNA of the CDR3 is TGTGCCAGCAGGATTAGCGGGAGGGCCCATGAGCAGTTCTTC. This sequence encodes CASRISGRAHEQFF.

This clonotype was observed many times. The chain is built from TRBV28 and TRBJ1-6, with D perhaps matching TRBD1 (5 bases). The CDR3 consists of 14 residues. V gave up 2 bases and J gave up 6 bases, with 8 bases separating them. Looked up from germline, CDR1 is MDHEN and CDR2 is SYDVKM. CDR3 DNA: TGTGCCAGCAGTTTAAGACAGTTTAATTCACCCCTCCACTTT. Translation gives CASSLRQFNSPLHF.

J is TRBJ2-5 and V is TRBV7-3; 8 nucleotides agree with TRBD2. The CDR3 loop spans 14 amino acids. Germline CDR1 is SGHTA and CDR2 is FQGTGA. Trimming cost V 5 bases and J 5 bases; bases outside gene matches: 7. The CDR3 region is CASSTGGAEETQYF. The CDR3, as DNA: TGTGCCAGCAGCACCGGGGGGGCGGAGGAGACCCAGTACTTC.

This clonotype was found a few times. V gene TRBV29-1 combines with J gene TRBJ2-2; D tentatively fits TRBD1 or TRBD2 (5 bases each). Trimming took 6 bases from V and 2 from J, leaving 16 bases between them. Germline CDR1 reads SQVTM; CDR2 reads ANQGSEA. This CDR3 contains 15 residues. In DNA, the CDR3 is TGCAGCGTCTCCCTTTGGGACGGCAACACCGGGGAGCTGTTTTTT. Amino acids: CSVSLWDGNTGELFF.

This clonotype came up many times. This chain uses TRBV7-2 with TRBJ2-3; 8 bases agree with TRBD2. Germline CDR1 reads SGHTA; CDR2 reads FQGNSA. V lost 0 bases, J lost 15 bases, and 17 bases stayed unmatched. The CDR3 is 16 amino acids. The CDR3 is CASSLATSVITDTKYF. CDR3 bases: TGTGCCAGCAGCTTAGCGACTAGCGTGATCACAGATACGAAATATTTT.

Of note for this clonotype: One base away lies a much larger clone, so this may be a sequencing read error. DNA for the CDR3: TGTGCCAGCAGTCTTCGGGACATGTCCACTGAAGCTTTCTTT. This gives the protein CASSLRDMSTEAFF. This chain links TRBV28 with TRBJ1-1, with D tentatively TRBD1 (6 bases). V lost 5 bases and J lost 4, with 14 bases in between. The CDR3 spans 14 residues. From germline, CDR1 is MDHEN and CDR2 SYDVKM.

This clonotype showed up just a few times. The CDR3 reads CASQLAGGKFF. The DNA for the CDR3 is TGTGCCAGCCAACTAGCGGGGGGGAAGTTCTTC. The chain uses TRBV7-2 and TRBJ2-1, with 13 bases that match TRBD2. The V and J ends lost 8 bases and 14 bases, in that order; junction bases with no gene match: 3. Germline assignment: CDR1 SGHTA and CDR2 FQGNSA. The CDR3 spans 11 residues. Full variable domain (rest looked up from reference TRBV7-2 and TRBJ2-1): GAGVSQSPSNKVTEKGKDVELRCDPISGHTALYWYRQSLGQGLEFLIYFQGNSAPDKSGLPSDRFSAERTGGSVSTLTIQRTQQEDSAVYLCASQLAGGKFFGPGTRLTVL.